The source of this T cell receptor beta chain is a study of cytomegalovirus exposure and HLA in healthy donors (dated by TCRdb to the late 2010s). For context, the study as a whole: The 666 repertoires of the first cohort and the roughly 120 validation repertoires were produced on the same platform, according to a later analysis. The study aimed to test whether signatures of past pathogen exposure could be identified by cataloging public T cell receptors. A separate validation cohort of 90 to 150 different subjects was used in addition to the roughly 700-subject first cohort. To predict cytomegalovirus infection status, the study brought together high-throughput TCR immunosequencing, statistical association of individual TCRs with disease status, and machine learning. The paper as a whole reports these results and caveats: The classifier was reported to diagnose cytomegalovirus status with high specificity and sensitivity in both the original cohort and the validation cohort. The study listed 164 TCR beta chains as associated with cytomegalovirus. In vitro tests confirmed that a few of the cytomegalovirus-associated TCR beta chains recognize cytomegalovirus antigens. In a later analysis, TCRs clustered in the first cohort were found to also tend to co-occur in the roughly 110 validation repertoires, with 94% of cluster scores above 0. The authors suggested that the approach could potentially be generalized to other disease states and immunological phenotypes. All 110 or so repertoires were used to score co-occurrence in the validation cohort in a later analysis, because that analysis had no HLA typing for the cohort. Most TCR sequences were observed very rarely across donors, whereas some public TCRs were present in many individuals.

Separate from the roughly 700-subject first cohort, the validation cohort of 90 to 150 subjects was the group to which the donors belonged. Details on this clone: This clone's antigen is unknown. No much larger clonotype is one base removed from it; base qualities were not supplied.

The protocol used for the library was the immunoSEQ multiplex PCR assay. Processing in the source paper ran as follows. A statistical classification framework was built for diagnosing cytomegalovirus status from the catalog of TCR beta chain sequences. TCRdb mirrors the immuneACCESS table, restricted to in-frame sequences. Some clones are absent from its copies; in checked studies, under half trace to an unresolved V gene, and the reason for the others is unknown. V and J calls and clone size are copied from that table; D and trimming were computed from the DNA. In all, the sample holds 100,000 to 150,000 clones, and about 88% of those were seen once. The ten largest clones add up to 0.95% to 1.5% of the sample. The germline V gene supplies CDR1 MGHRA and CDR2 YSYEKL. The CDR3 covers 14 residues, taking in both the cysteine and the phenylalanine. Left in the record is the CDR3 DNA by itself, 42 bases read in frame from the first base. Germline trimming amounts to 9 bases on V and 1 base on J, with 6 as the count of junction bases outside the gene matches.

The clonotype originates from a woman aged 18-35 years in good health and CMV-seronegative. Sequenced material: PBMCs. The chain uses TRBV4-1 and TRBJ1-2, and 9 bases in between align with TRBD1. The DNA reads TGCGCCAGTGGACAGGGGAACCATAACTATGGCTACACCTTC. It codes for CASGQGNHNYGYTF.